The sequence of this T cell receptor (beta chain) was determined in a study of OX40 agonist ivuxolimab in advanced cancers. Study details: Age averaged roughly 60 years (range roughly 23 to 79), and more than 80% were male.

The CDR3 is 15 amino acids. Trimming pared 3 bases from V and 4 bases from J, leaving 16 bases between. Germline lookup yields CDR1 SGHRS and CDR2 YFSETQ. The table came from immunoSEQ multiplex PCR; TCRdb's copy has only in-frame clones and leaves some out. The data hold roughly 70,000 clones, with about 87% observed a single time. Notes on this clone: The antigen remains unidentified.

Study-wide findings and caveats: More expanded clones were seen, on average, in CD8+ T cells than in CD4+.

Prior autoimmune disease or systemic immunosuppression barred patients. Sequences were derived from CD4+ or CD8+ T cells sorted from blood, sampled in a trial of the OX40 agonist ivuxolimab. The chain uses TRBV5-1 and TRBJ1-1; unclear D gene. This TCR was sampled from an adult with an advanced solid tumor such as melanoma, head and neck, liver or kidney cancer. The CDR3 DNA reads as TGCGCCAGCAGCTCCCGGGTTCAGGCGGGCACTGAAGCTTTCTTT. Translating it yields CASSSRVQAGTEAFF. The variable domain in full, with the rest retrieved from reference TRBV5-1 and TRBJ1-1, is KAGVTQTPRYLIKTRGQQVTLSCSPISGHRSVSWYQQTPGQGLQFLFEYFSETQRNKGNFPGRFSGRQFSNSRSEMNVSTLELGDSALYLCASSSRVQAGTEAFFGQGTRLTVV.